This T cell receptor (beta chain) was identified during a study of response to subunit inactivated influenza vaccine. The V gene lost 5 bases and the J gene lost 7 bases, with 9 bases spanning the gap. The CDR3 covers 11 residues. Germline CDR1 MNHEY, CDR2 SMNVEV (reference sequence). TCRdb re-derived calls from the RT-PCR reads in MiXCR, one entry per CDR3 protein. In the table there are more than 400,000 distinct CDR3 sequences, around 7.9% of which are singletons. Whole-study findings and limits: That few new T cells are recruited by each seasonal influenza vaccination was the authors' suggestion.

This clonotype was detected only a few times. Its antigen is currently unknown. The receptor was derived from a man between 45 and 75 years old who received an inactivated influenza vaccine. This sample comprised PBMCs from blood, obtained less than 25 months after vaccination. The chain links TRBV27 to TRBJ2-7, with D perhaps assigned TRBD1 or TRBD2 (6 bases each). The CDR3 is CASSVGGEQYF. DNA of the CDR3: TGTGCCAGCAGTGTAGGGGGGGAGCAGTACTTC.